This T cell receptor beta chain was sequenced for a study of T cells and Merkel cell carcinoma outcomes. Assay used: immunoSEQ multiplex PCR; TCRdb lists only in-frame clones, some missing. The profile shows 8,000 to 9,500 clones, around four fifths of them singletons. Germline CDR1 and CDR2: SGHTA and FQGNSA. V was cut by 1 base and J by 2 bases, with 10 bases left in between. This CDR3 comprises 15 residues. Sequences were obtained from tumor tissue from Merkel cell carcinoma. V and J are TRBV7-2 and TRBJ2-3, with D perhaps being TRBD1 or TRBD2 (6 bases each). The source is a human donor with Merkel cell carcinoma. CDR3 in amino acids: CASSLVGGPTDTQYF. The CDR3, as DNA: TGTGCCAGCAGCTTAGTAGGGGGGCCCACAGATACGCAGTATTTT.